This note documents a single T cell receptor beta chain sequence. Its antigen is undetermined. The data originate from a study of T cells in Graves' hyperthyroidism and ophthalmopathy. Study outcomes and limitations: Most clonotypes expanded in the thyroid (above 0.001) were also present in blood.

Trimming took 4 bases from V and 6 from J; bases not matched to a gene: 6. The CDR3 is 13 residues long. Germline loops: CDR1 SQVTM, CDR2 ANQGSEA. TCR beta CDR3 regions were amplified from RNA transcripts. First-round RT-PCR targeting the TCR CDR3 was performed with the HTBI primer set. TCRdb reanalysed the multiplex PCR reads using MiXCR and keeps one entry per CDR3 protein. The sample contains over 650,000 distinct CDR3 sequences, about 45% of which appear only once. V usage is TRBV29-1 and J usage is TRBJ1-3, with 7 bases fitting TRBD1. The sequenced sample was peripheral blood or thyroid tissue (not recorded which). This TCR came from an adult man with Graves' disease, either hyperthyroidism or ophthalmopathy (not recorded which). CDR3 loop: CSVGAGGLNTIYF. The DNA for the CDR3 is TGCAGCGTTGGGGCAGGGGGTTTAAACACCATATATTTT.